The 23 T cell receptor beta chains in this list originate from one sample, sequenced in a study of cytomegalovirus exposure and HLA in healthy donors. A multiplex PCR was run with 60 Vbeta primers and 13 Jbeta primers. Clones were sequenced by immunoSEQ multiplex PCR, and TCRdb holds only the in-frame ones, with some missing. The sample's table shows roughly 110,000 clones. What was sequenced was PBMCs. These TCRs come from a man aged 35-49 years in good health and CMV-seropositive.

The chain is built from TRBV18 and TRBJ1-1, with TRBD1 as a possible D gene (5 bases). CDR3 length: 13 residues. Germline V CDR1 and CDR2: KGHSH, LQKENI. The ends were cut back, 8 bases at V and 1 base at J, with 11 bases in the middle. This chain's CDR3 is CASLFGQNTEAFF. For the CDR3, the DNA is TGTGCCAGCCTCTTCGGACAGAACACTGAAGCTTTCTTT.

The chain joins TRBV28 to TRBJ1-4; tentatively, D is TRBD1 (5 bases). The V gene's germline CDR1 is MDHEN and CDR2 SYDVKM. The V gene lost 6 bases and the J gene lost 0 bases, with 11 bases spanning the gap. The CDR3 consists of 15 residues. The CDR3 protein is CASRRDSSTNEKLFF. The CDR3 bases are TGTGCCAGCAGGCGAGACAGTTCAACTAATGAAAAACTGTTTTTT.

The chain combines TRBV18 with TRBJ1-4, with D uncertain. CDR3 length equals 15 residues. Trimming shortened V by 3 bases and J by 5 bases, and 13 bases separated the two germline ends. Germline CDR1 KGHSH, CDR2 LQKENI. Here the CDR3 DNA reads TGTGCCAGCTCACCTAAGGCAGACACAAATGAAAAACTGTTTTTT. Protein product: CASSPKADTNEKLFF.

The V gene is TRBV30, the J gene TRBJ2-1; 8 nucleotides align to TRBD2. Germline assignment: CDR1 GTSNPN and CDR2 SVGIG (reference sequence). V was clipped by 5 bases and J by 6 bases; unmatched bases: 9. This CDR3 comprises 14 residues. The CDR3 is CAWGGKRGLNEQFF. Here the CDR3 DNA reads TGTGCCTGGGGCGGGAAGCGGGGGCTCAATGAGCAGTTCTTC.

The chain carries TRBV19 and TRBJ2-7; 8 bases are shared with TRBD2. The germline V gene has CDR1 LNHDA and CDR2 SQIVND (reference sequence). This CDR3 is built from 19 residues. V was pared by 6 bases and J by 4 bases, with 23 bases of the junction left unmatched. In DNA, the CDR3 is TGTGCCAGTAGCCTTGGCGCCGGCACTAGCGGAGTCGCGGGTTACGAGCAGTACTTC. Its translation is CASSLGAGTSGVAGYEQYF.

The CDR3 region has the DNA TGCGCCAGCAGCCCCGGGGGAATCCAAGAGACCCAGTACTTC. Translating gives CASSPGGIQETQYF. The V and J genes are TRBV5-1 and TRBJ2-5; possibly TRBD2 for D (6 bases). The V gene's germline CDR1 is SGHRS and CDR2 YFSETQ. The CDR3 covers 14 residues. V was cut by 4 bases and J by 1 base, with 11 bases left in between.

The rearrangement links TRBV6-6 to TRBJ1-2, with D uncertain. The CDR3 loop spans 15 amino acids. V lost 2 bases and J lost 1, with 11 bases in between. Germline-derived CDR1 and CDR2 are MNHNY and SVGAGI (reference sequence). The CDR3 protein is CASSYTPVFNYGYTF. CDR3 sequence (DNA): TGTGCCAGCAGTTACACGCCAGTGTTTAACTATGGCTACACCTTC.

The chain's CDR3 is CASSLSRLAISTDTQYF. CDR3 nucleotide sequence: TGTGCCAGCAGTTTATCGAGGCTAGCCATTAGCACAGATACGCAGTATTTT. The chain has TRBV27 and TRBJ2-3; the D gene is possibly TRBD2 (5 bases). The CDR3 runs 17 residues. Trimming left V 0 bases short and J 0 bases short, with 13 bases between. The germline gives CDR1 MNHEY, CDR2 SMNVEV (reference sequence).

This chain links TRBV9 with TRBJ2-3; TRBD2 agrees at 16 bases. CDR3 size: 16 residues. Trimming cost V 6 bases and J 6 bases; bases outside gene matches: 7. The germline V gene encodes CDR1 SGDLS and CDR2 YYNGEE. DNA of the CDR3: TGTGCCAGCACGCCGGGACTAGCGGGAGGGGTTGATACGCAGTATTTT. The encoded protein is CASTPGLAGGVDTQYF.

The chain recombines TRBV7-3 with TRBJ2-1, with TRBD2 matching over 9 bases. The V gene's germline CDR1 is SGHTA and CDR2 FQGTGA. CDR3 length: 18 amino acids. After removal of 1 base from V and 4 bases from J, the junction contained 11 bases not matched to a gene. CDR3 sequence reads: CASSLIAAGGPYYNEQFF. Here the CDR3 DNA reads TGTGCCAGCAGCTTAATCGCAGCGGGAGGTCCATATTACAATGAGCAGTTCTTC.

The chain is built from TRBV7-9 and TRBJ2-2, with 8 bases aligning to TRBD1. V lost 0 bases to trimming and J lost 3 bases; unmatched junction nucleotides: 3. Germline V gene sequence: CDR1 SEHNR, CDR2 FQNEAQ (reference sequence). The CDR3 spans 16 residues. CDR3 nucleotides: TGTGCCAGCAGCTTAGCGACAGGGGTGTACACCGGGGAGCTGTTTTTT. This encodes CASSLATGVYTGELFF.

The rearrangement links TRBV5-1 to TRBJ2-7; D is uncertain. The V and J ends lost 1 base and 13 bases respectively, with 24 bases between them. CDR3 length equals 15 residues. Germline V gene lookup returns CDR1 SGHRS and CDR2 YFSETQ. CDR3 amino acids: CASSLSMVGQELYYF. In DNA form, the CDR3 reads TGCGCCAGCAGCTTGTCCATGGTTGGCCAGGAACTCTATTACTTC.

The gene calls are TRBV4-1 and TRBJ2-1, with D perhaps matching TRBD2 (6 bases). The germline V and J ends were trimmed by 3 bases and 4 bases, with 10 bases remaining between them. The CDR3 runs to 14 residues. From germline, CDR1 is MGHRA and CDR2 YSYEKL. CDR3 sequence (DNA): TGCGCCAGCAGCCAGATCCGGGAGTACAATGAGCAGTTCTTC. Its translation is CASSQIREYNEQFF.

The CDR3, as DNA: TGTGCCACCAGCAGAGAGCGGACAGATACGCAGTATTTT. Translated, it gives CATSRERTDTQYF. The chain links TRBV15 to TRBJ2-3, with D unresolved. CDR3 length: 13 amino acids. V lost 0 bases to trimming and J lost 3 bases, with 4 bases between them. Germline V gene data show CDR1 as LNHNV and CDR2 as YYDKDF (reference sequence).

The chain couples TRBV28 to TRBJ1-2; no reliable D call. V lost 3 bases and J 2 bases, leaving 10 bases between the germline ends. The CDR3 loop spans 14 amino acids. Per the germline V gene, CDR1 is MDHEN and CDR2 is SYDVKM. CDR3 coding DNA: TGTGCCAGCAGTTTCCTCAGGCCCAACTATGGCTACACCTTC. Protein: CASSFLRPNYGYTF.

The chain recombines TRBV6-5 with TRBJ2-7, with D possibly being TRBD1 (5 bases). Trimming removed 2 bases from V and 2 bases from J, with 7 bases in between. This CDR3 has 13 amino acids. Germline CDR1 is MNHEY and CDR2 is SVGAGI. CDR3 bases: TGTGCCAGCAGTTACACAGGAGCCTACGAGCAGTACTTC. Its protein is CASSYTGAYEQYF.

The rearrangement joins TRBV13 to TRBJ1-5; 9 bases line up with TRBD1. The CDR3 loop spans 16 amino acids. Unmatched junction bases numbered 8, after V lost 2 bases and J lost 6 bases. Per germline, CDR1 PRHDT and CDR2 FYEKMQ (reference sequence). The CDR3 DNA follows: TGTGCCAGCAGCTTAACAGGGGGCGCAAGGGCTCAGCCCCAGCATTTT. Translated: CASSLTGGARAQPQHF. The variable domain in full, with the rest retrieved from reference TRBV13 and TRBJ1-5, is AAGVIQSPRHLIKEKRETATLKCYPIPRHDTVYWYQQGPGQDPQFLISFYEKMQSDKGSIPDRFSAQQFSDYHSELNMSSLELGDSALYFCASSLTGGARAQPQHFGDGTRLSIL.

V gene TRBV5-1 combines with J gene TRBJ1-2, with D tentatively TRBD1 (5 bases). The CDR3 has 15 residues. V lost 7 bases and J lost 6, with 22 bases in between. Germline lookup yields CDR1 SGHRS and CDR2 YFSETQ. This CDR3 is CASGRGEVGSHGYTF. The CDR3 bases are TGCGCCAGCGGGCGGGGCGAGGTCGGGAGCCATGGCTACACCTTC.

The chain has TRBV7-9 and TRBJ1-1; 8 positions agree with TRBD1. The CDR3 has 17 amino acids. Losses at the gene ends were 5 bases for V and 3 bases for J; bases not matched to a gene: 14. Germline CDR1 is SEHNR and CDR2 is FQNEAQ (reference sequence). The CDR3 here is CASSPWTGRERDTEAFF. CDR3 DNA: TGTGCCAGCAGCCCATGGACAGGGAGAGAAAGGGACACTGAAGCTTTCTTT.

The rearrangement joins TRBV9 to TRBJ1-2; 8 nucleotides align to TRBD1. This CDR3 has 14 amino acids. V lost 4 bases and J lost 3; bases outside the gene matches: 5. In germline, CDR1 is SGDLS, CDR2 YYNGEE. DNA for the CDR3: TGTGCCAGCAGCCCCGGACAGGGCTACTATGGCTACACCTTC. It translates to CASSPGQGYYGYTF.

The gene calls are TRBV4-1 and TRBJ2-7; 7 bases agree with TRBD1. Germline CDR1 MGHRA, CDR2 YSYEKL. V dropped 0 bases and J dropped 3; count of bases not matched to a gene: 5. The CDR3 runs 15 residues. The CDR3 loop is CASSQEFPGGYEQYF. CDR3 DNA sequence: TGCGCCAGCAGCCAAGAGTTCCCAGGGGGCTACGAGCAGTACTTC.

The chain is built from TRBV11-2 and TRBJ2-3; D is perhaps TRBD2 (5 bases). V was shortened by 5 bases and J by 11 bases, with 17 bases between the two germline ends. The germline V gene has CDR1 SGHAT and CDR2 FQNNGV. The CDR3 is 13 residues long. The CDR3, as DNA: TGTGCCAGCAGCCTAAAGACGGACTTCGGGCAGTATTTT. This translates into CASSLKTDFGQYF.

V and J are TRBV11-2 and TRBJ2-1; D might be TRBD2 (6 bases). V was pared by 5 bases and J by 6 bases, with 11 bases between. The CDR3 length is 13 residues. Germline CDR1 is SGHAT and CDR2 is FQNNGV. The CDR3 region is CASSLGGPNEQFF. For the CDR3, the DNA is TGTGCCAGCAGCCTCGGAGGGCCCAATGAGCAGTTCTTC.